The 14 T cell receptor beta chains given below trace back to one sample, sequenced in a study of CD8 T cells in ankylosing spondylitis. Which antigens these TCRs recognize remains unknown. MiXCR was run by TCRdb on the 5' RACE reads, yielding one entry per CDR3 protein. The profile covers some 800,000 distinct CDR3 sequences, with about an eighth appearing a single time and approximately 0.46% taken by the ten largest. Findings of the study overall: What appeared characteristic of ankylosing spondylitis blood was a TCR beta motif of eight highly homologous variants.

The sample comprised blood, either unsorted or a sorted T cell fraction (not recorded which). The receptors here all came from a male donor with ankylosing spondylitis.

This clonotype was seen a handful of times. As DNA, the CDR3 is TGTGCCAGCAGCTTATTTCAGTCTTCGCCCCAGCATTTT. Its translation: CASSLFQSSPQHF. The rearrangement links TRBV7-6 to TRBJ1-5; D is unresolved. The CDR3 totals 13 residues. Trimming removed 2 bases from V and 9 bases from J, with 11 bases in between. From germline, CDR1 is SGHVS and CDR2 FNYEAQ.

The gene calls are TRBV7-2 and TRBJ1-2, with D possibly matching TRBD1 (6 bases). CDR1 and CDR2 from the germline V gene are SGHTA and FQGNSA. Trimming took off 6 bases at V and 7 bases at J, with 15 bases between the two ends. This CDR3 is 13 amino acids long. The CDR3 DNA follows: TGTGCCAGCAGGCCGGGGGGCTCTAGTGGCTACACCTTC. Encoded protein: CASRPGGSSGYTF.

CDR3 in amino acids: CASSVGSRTDTQYF. The DNA for the CDR3 is TGTGCCAGCAGCGTAGGGTCCCGCACAGATACGCAGTATTTT. The chain has TRBV9 and TRBJ2-3, with unresolved D. V dropped 0 bases and J dropped 1 base, with 6 bases sitting between them. This CDR3 is built from 14 residues. From germline, CDR1 is SGDLS and CDR2 YYNGEE.

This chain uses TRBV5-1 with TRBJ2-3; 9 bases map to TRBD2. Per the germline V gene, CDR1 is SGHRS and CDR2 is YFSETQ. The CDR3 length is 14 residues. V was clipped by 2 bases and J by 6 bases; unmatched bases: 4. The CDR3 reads CASSFPSGTDTQYF. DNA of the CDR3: TGCGCCAGCAGCTTCCCTAGCGGGACCGATACGCAGTATTTT.

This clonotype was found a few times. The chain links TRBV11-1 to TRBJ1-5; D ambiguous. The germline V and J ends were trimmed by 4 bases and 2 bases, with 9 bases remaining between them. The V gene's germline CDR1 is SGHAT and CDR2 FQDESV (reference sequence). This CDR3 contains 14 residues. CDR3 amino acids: CASSSSTGNQPQHF. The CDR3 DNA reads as TGTGCCAGCAGCTCGTCAACCGGCAATCAGCCCCAGCATTTT.

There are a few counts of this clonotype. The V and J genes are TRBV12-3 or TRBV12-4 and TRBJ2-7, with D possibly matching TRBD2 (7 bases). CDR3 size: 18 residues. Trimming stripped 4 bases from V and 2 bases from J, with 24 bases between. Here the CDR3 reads CASSSSPGLGGGTYEQYF. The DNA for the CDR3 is TGTGCCAGCAGTTCCTCCCCTGGACTCGGCGGGGGCACCTACGAGCAGTACTTC.

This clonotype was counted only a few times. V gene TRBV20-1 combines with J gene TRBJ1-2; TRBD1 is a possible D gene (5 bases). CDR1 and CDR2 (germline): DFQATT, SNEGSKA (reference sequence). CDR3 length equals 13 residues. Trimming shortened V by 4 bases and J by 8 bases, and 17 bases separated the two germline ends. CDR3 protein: CSATSGGAGGYTF. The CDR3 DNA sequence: TGCAGTGCTACTTCGGGAGGGGCGGGAGGCTACACCTTC.

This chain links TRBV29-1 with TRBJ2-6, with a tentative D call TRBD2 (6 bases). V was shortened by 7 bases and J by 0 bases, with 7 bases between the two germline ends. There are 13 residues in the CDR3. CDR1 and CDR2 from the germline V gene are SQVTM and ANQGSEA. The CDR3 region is CSGGDSGANVLTF. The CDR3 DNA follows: TGCAGCGGGGGGGACTCTGGGGCCAACGTCCTGACTTTC.

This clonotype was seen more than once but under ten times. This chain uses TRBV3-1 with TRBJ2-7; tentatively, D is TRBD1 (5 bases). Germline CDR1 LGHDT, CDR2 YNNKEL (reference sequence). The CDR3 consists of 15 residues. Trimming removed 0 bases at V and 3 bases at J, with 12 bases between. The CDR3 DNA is TGTGCCAGCAGCCAAGACAGGGTGGTTCACTACGAGCAGTACTTC. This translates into CASSQDRVVHYEQYF.

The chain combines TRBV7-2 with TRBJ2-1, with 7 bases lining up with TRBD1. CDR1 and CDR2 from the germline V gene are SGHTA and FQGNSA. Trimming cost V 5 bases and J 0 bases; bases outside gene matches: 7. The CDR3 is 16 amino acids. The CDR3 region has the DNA TGTGCCAGCAGCCCTAACCGGGACAGCTCCTACAATGAGCAGTTCTTC. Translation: CASSPNRDSSYNEQFF.

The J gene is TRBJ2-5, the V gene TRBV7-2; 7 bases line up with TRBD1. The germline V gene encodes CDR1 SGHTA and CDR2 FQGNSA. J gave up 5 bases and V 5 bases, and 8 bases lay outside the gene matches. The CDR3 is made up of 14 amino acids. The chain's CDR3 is CASSPDRLKETQYF. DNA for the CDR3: TGTGCCAGCAGCCCGGACAGGTTAAAGGAGACCCAGTACTTC.

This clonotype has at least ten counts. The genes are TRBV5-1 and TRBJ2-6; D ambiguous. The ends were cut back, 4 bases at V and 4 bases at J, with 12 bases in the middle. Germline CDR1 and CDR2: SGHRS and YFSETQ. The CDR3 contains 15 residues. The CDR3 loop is CASSPGSTGANVLTF. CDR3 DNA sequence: TGCGCCAGCAGCCCCGGCAGTACCGGGGCCAACGTCCTGACTTTC.

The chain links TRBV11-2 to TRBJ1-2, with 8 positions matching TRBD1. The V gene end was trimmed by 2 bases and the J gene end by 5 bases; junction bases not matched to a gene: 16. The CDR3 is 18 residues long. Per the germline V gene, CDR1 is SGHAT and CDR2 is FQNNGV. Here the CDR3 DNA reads TGTGCCAGCAGCTTATCCCGACCAGGGGGCGCACATCAGTATGGCTACACCTTC. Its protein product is CASSLSRPGGAHQYGYTF.

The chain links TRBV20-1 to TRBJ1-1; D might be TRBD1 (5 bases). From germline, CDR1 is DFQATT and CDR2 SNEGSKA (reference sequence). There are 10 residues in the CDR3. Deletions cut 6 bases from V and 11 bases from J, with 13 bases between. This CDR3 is CSAGRWGAFF. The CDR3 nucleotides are TGCAGTGCGGGTCGTTGGGGGGCTTTCTTT.